These 32 T cell receptor beta chains were all obtained from the same sample, sequenced in a study of blood T cell repertoires in COVID-19. The data were produced by immunoSEQ multiplex PCR, yet TCRdb's version contains in-frame clones alone and is incomplete. The sample has 150,000 to 200,000 clones; about 90% are singletons. Sequenced sample: PBMCs or T cells enriched from blood (not recorded which). The source of these receptors is a woman in her forties or fifties who had recovered from COVID-19.

This clone has a handful of counts. The rearrangement uses TRBV7-9 and TRBJ2-1, with D maybe TRBD1 (5 bases). This CDR3 has 16 residues. Germline CDR1 is SEHNR and CDR2 is FQNEAQ (reference sequence). V lost 5 bases and J 7 bases, leaving 21 bases between the germline ends. CDR3 sequence reads: CASSDSGYSVLNEQFF. The CDR3 DNA reads TGTGCCAGCAGCGACAGTGGTTATTCAGTATTGAATGAGCAGTTCTTC.

V is TRBV7-2 and J is TRBJ2-7, with 8 bases fitting TRBD1. The CDR3 is 14 residues long. Germline V lookup: CDR1 SGHTA, CDR2 FQGNSA. Unmatched junction bases numbered 2, after V lost 3 bases and J lost 1 base. CDR3 nucleotide sequence: TGTGCCAGCAGCTTCGGACAGGGTTCCTACGAGCAGTACTTC. Translated, it gives CASSFGQGSYEQYF.

This clone was detected only once. V and J are TRBV20-1 and TRBJ2-1; possibly TRBD1 for D (6 bases). Germline V gene sequence: CDR1 DFQATT, CDR2 SNEGSKA (reference sequence). This CDR3 spans 13 amino acids. The V end lost 3 bases, the J end lost 10 bases, and 16 bases lay between the germline ends. The CDR3 coding sequence is TGCAGTGCTAGTGAACAGGGTCTCGGAGAGCAGTTCTTC. Its translation: CSASEQGLGEQFF.

This clone was picked up a small number of times. CDR3 sequence: CASTTTGTQPQHF. CDR3 nucleotides: TGTGCCAGCACTACGACAGGGACTCAGCCCCAGCATTTT. The gene calls are TRBV2 and TRBJ1-5; 7 nucleotides line up with TRBD1. The V segment lost 7 bases and the J segment 6 bases; nucleotides outside the gene matches: 6. The CDR3 contains 13 residues. Germline CDR1 reads SNHLY; CDR2 reads FYNNEI.

V usage is TRBV19 and J usage is TRBJ2-7, with D tentatively TRBD2 (5 bases). CDR1 is LNHDA and CDR2 is SQIVND in the germline V gene (reference sequence). Trimming left V 7 bases short and J 3 bases short, with 16 bases between. The CDR3 totals 14 residues. CDR3 loop: CASTPNSGSYEQYF. CDR3 DNA sequence: TGTGCCAGTACCCCGAACAGCGGCAGCTACGAGCAGTACTTC.

V and J are TRBV3-1 (or the pseudogene TRBV3-2) and TRBJ1-1; 7 bases map to TRBD1. From germline, CDR1 is LGHDT and CDR2 YNNKEL (reference sequence). The V segment lost 0 bases and the J segment 1 base; nucleotides outside the gene matches: 5. CDR3 length: 16 amino acids. Here the CDR3 DNA reads TGTGCCAGCAGCCAAGATCAGGCAGGGGGGAACACTGAAGCTTTCTTT. This sequence encodes CASSQDQAGGNTEAFF.

This chain's CDR3 is CASRPLGTGAGTGELFF. In DNA, the CDR3 is TGTGCCAGCAGACCACTGGGGACAGGGGCGGGCACCGGGGAGCTGTTTTTT. The V and J genes are TRBV28 and TRBJ2-2; 10 nucleotides line up with TRBD1. Germline CDR1 MDHEN, CDR2 SYDVKM. V dropped 6 bases and J dropped 4; count of bases not matched to a gene: 11. The CDR3 sequence is 17 residues long.

The CDR3 is CASSSSPKLARYNEQFF. CDR3 DNA: TGTGCCAGCAGCTCCTCGCCGAAACTAGCCCGCTACAATGAGCAGTTCTTC. The chain couples TRBV7-9 to TRBJ2-1; maybe TRBD2 (6 bases). The germline V and J ends were trimmed by 4 bases and 3 bases, with 19 bases remaining between them. The CDR3 consists of 17 residues. CDR1 is SEHNR and CDR2 is FQNEAQ in the germline V gene (reference sequence).

V and J are TRBV5-6 and TRBJ2-2; tentatively, D is TRBD1 (6 bases). Trimming left V 3 bases short and J 1 base short, with 16 bases between. The CDR3 spans 17 residues. Germline loops: CDR1 SGHDT, CDR2 YYEEEE. The CDR3 reads CASSSQGWTENTGELFF. DNA of the CDR3: TGTGCCAGCAGCTCCCAGGGATGGACAGAGAACACCGGGGAGCTGTTTTTT.

This sequence joins TRBV28 and TRBJ2-2; 13 bases are a match to TRBD2. V was pared by 5 bases and J by 0 bases, with 3 bases of the junction left unmatched. The length of the CDR3 is 17 residues. CDR1 MDHEN and CDR2 SYDVKM come from the germline V gene. CDR3 sequence: CASSRLAGGTNTGELFF. The CDR3, as DNA: TGTGCCAGCAGTCGACTAGCGGGAGGAACGAACACCGGGGAGCTGTTTTTT.

This chain connects TRBV5-1 to TRBJ2-1, with 15 bases that match TRBD2. Germline V CDR1 and CDR2: SGHRS, YFSETQ. The V gene end was trimmed by 0 bases and the J gene end by 10 bases; junction bases not matched to a gene: 5. This CDR3 contains 16 residues. The CDR3 here is CASSLVTGLAGGEQFF. For the CDR3, the DNA is TGCGCCAGCAGCTTGGTCACGGGACTAGCGGGAGGCGAGCAGTTCTTC. The whole variable domain, filled in from reference TRBV5-1 and TRBJ2-1, reads KAGVTQTPRYLIKTRGQQVTLSCSPISGHRSVSWYQQTPGQGLQFLFEYFSETQRNKGNFPGRFSGRQFSNSRSEMNVSTLELGDSALYLCASSLVTGLAGGEQFFGPGTRLTVL.

Of note for this clone: Within the sample, other DNA sequences also encode this same CDR3. This chain uses TRBV6-5 with TRBJ2-1; 7 nucleotides line up with TRBD1. Germline trimming cut 6 bases from V and 7 bases from J; bases unmatched to any gene: 0. The CDR3 is made up of 11 amino acids. The germline gives CDR1 MNHEY, CDR2 SVGAGI. CDR3 protein: CASSRGNEQFF. Written as DNA, the CDR3 is TGTGCCAGCAGCAGGGGGAATGAGCAGTTCTTC.

The V and J genes are TRBV12-3 or TRBV12-4 and TRBJ2-1; no firm D call. V lost 3 bases to trimming and J lost 6 bases, with 9 bases between them. The CDR3 has 13 amino acids. The CDR3, as DNA: TGTGCCAGCAGTTTCAGCGCCGGCAATGAGCAGTTCTTC. Its translation is CASSFSAGNEQFF.

V usage is TRBV5-1 and J usage is TRBJ2-1; D unresolved. This CDR3 has 14 amino acids. Germline V gene sequence: CDR1 SGHRS, CDR2 YFSETQ. Trimming shortened V by 4 bases and J by 2 bases, and 10 bases separated the two germline ends. The CDR3 coding sequence is TGCGCCAGCAGCGTCGAGCTGACCTACAATGAGCAGTTCTTC. It codes for CASSVELTYNEQFF.

This rearrangement joins TRBV7-9 to TRBJ1-4, with a possible D match to TRBD1 (5 bases). The germline V gene has CDR1 SEHNR and CDR2 FQNEAQ (reference sequence). The CDR3 is made up of 17 amino acids. Trimming pared 6 bases from V and 0 bases from J, leaving 17 bases between. CDR3 residues: CASRPGLLVATNEKLFF. In nucleotides, the CDR3 is TGTGCCAGCAGACCGGGACTCCTTGTTGCAACTAATGAAAAACTGTTTTTT.

V is TRBV5-5 and J is TRBJ1-1, with a weak D call TRBD1 (6 bases). Trimming left V 6 bases short and J 5 bases short, with 20 bases between. CDR3 length: 15 amino acids. From germline, CDR1 is SGHKS and CDR2 YYEKEE (reference sequence). The CDR3 sequence is CASIGRARQVTEAFF. The CDR3 region has the DNA TGTGCCAGCATCGGCCGGGCCCGACAGGTTACTGAAGCTTTCTTT.

This rearrangement joins TRBV25-1 to TRBJ1-4; D is ambiguous. V lost 1 base, J lost 10 bases, and 4 bases lay in between. Germline assignment: CDR1 MGHDK and CDR2 SYGVNS. The CDR3 contains 11 residues. CDR3 sequence reads: CASSESVKLFF. The CDR3, as DNA: TGTGCCAGCAGTGAATCCGTAAAACTGTTTTTT. The full variable domain, with the rest looked up from reference TRBV25-1 and TRBJ1-4, is EADIYQTPRYLVIGTGKKITLECSQTMGHDKMYWYQQDPGMELHLIHYSYGVNSTEKGDLSSESTVSRIRTEHFPLTLESARPSHTSQYLCASSESVKLFFGSGTQLSVL.

This chain joins TRBV7-9 and TRBJ2-1, with 7 positions matching TRBD1. The J segment lost 4 bases and the V segment lost 5 bases, leaving 5 bases of the junction unmatched. CDR3 length: 14 amino acids. CDR1 SEHNR and CDR2 FQNEAQ come from the germline V gene (reference sequence). CDR3 nucleotide sequence: TGTGCCAGCAGCCCGAGGGACAGTTACAATGAGCAGTTCTTC. Translated, it gives CASSPRDSYNEQFF.

DNA for the CDR3: TGTGCCAGCAGCTTAGTTCTAATCAATGAGCAGTTCTTC. Translating it yields CASSLVLINEQFF. The V gene is TRBV7-8, the J gene TRBJ2-1, with D unclear. The CDR3 length is 13 residues. V lost 1 base and J 6 bases, leaving 7 bases between the germline ends. In germline, CDR1 is SGHVS, CDR2 FQNEAQ.

The chain links TRBV3-1 (or the pseudogene TRBV3-2) to TRBJ2-7, with a possible D match to TRBD1 (6 bases). The CDR3 loop spans 15 amino acids. V was shortened by 1 base and J by 0 bases, with 10 bases between the two germline ends. CDR1 and CDR2 from the germline V gene are LGHDT and YNNKEL (reference sequence). CDR3 coding DNA: TGTGCCAGCAGCCAAGCCGGGACAAGCTCCTACGAGCAGTACTTC. As protein: CASSQAGTSSYEQYF.

The genes are TRBV24-1 and TRBJ1-1; 7 nucleotides agree with TRBD1. The germline CDR1 and CDR2 sequences are KGHDR and SFDVKD. The CDR3 spans 15 residues. V lost 5 bases and J lost 4; bases outside the gene matches: 9. CDR3 residues: CATSGGRGKITEAFF. CDR3 nucleotides: TGTGCCACCAGTGGGGGCAGGGGGAAGATCACTGAAGCTTTCTTT.

This clone appeared a few times. The J gene is TRBJ2-1, the V gene TRBV7-9, with a possible D match to TRBD2 (5 bases). With 7 bases removed from V and 3 bases from J, the gap between germline ends came to 16 bases. The CDR3 length is 15 residues. Per the germline V gene, CDR1 is SEHNR and CDR2 is FQNEAQ (reference sequence). CDR3 amino acids: CASTLRESGYNEQFF. DNA for the CDR3: TGTGCCAGCACCCTTCGGGAAAGCGGCTACAATGAGCAGTTCTTC.

The chain recombines TRBV28 with TRBJ1-2; 7 nucleotides line up with TRBD1. Germline loops: CDR1 MDHEN, CDR2 SYDVKM. The CDR3 is made up of 14 amino acids. Losses at the gene ends were 8 bases for V and 8 bases for J; bases not matched to a gene: 14. CDR3 amino acids: CASCEKARGQGYTF. The CDR3 nucleotides are TGTGCCAGCTGCGAGAAAGCGAGGGGGCAAGGCTACACCTTC.

This CDR3 reads CASSESGNGNTIYF. In nucleotides, the CDR3 is TGTGCCAGCAGTGAATCAGGGAACGGAAACACCATATATTTT. This sequence joins TRBV2 and TRBJ1-3, with TRBD1 as a possible D gene (5 bases). The CDR3 contains 14 residues. The V gene lost 2 bases and the J gene lost 4 bases, with 9 bases spanning the gap. Per germline, CDR1 SNHLY and CDR2 FYNNEI.

CDR3 nucleotide sequence: TGTGCCAGCAGCTTAAACACAGGACAGACCTACGAGCAGTACTTC. This gives the protein CASSLNTGQTYEQYF. The rearrangement links TRBV11-2 to TRBJ2-7; D might be TRBD1 (6 bases). The CDR3 loop spans 15 amino acids. Germline CDR1 and CDR2: SGHAT and FQNNGV. V was cut by 2 bases and J by 2 bases, with 13 bases left in between. Full variable domain (remainder filled in from reference TRBV11-2 and TRBJ2-7): EAGVAQSPRYKIIEKRQSVAFWCNPISGHATLYWYQQILGQGPKLLIQFQNNGVVDDSQLPKDRFSAERLKGVDSTLKIQPAKLEDSAVYLCASSLNTGQTYEQYFGPGTRLTVT.

The chain links TRBV12-2 to TRBJ2-5; TRBD2 is taken as the D call from the table, unchecked against the DNA. TRBV12-2 has pseudogene status. The CDR3 has 18 residues. The CDR3 sequence is CASRQTPEVAGGEETQYF. The CDR3 DNA sequence: TGTGCAAGTCGCCAAACCCCCGAGGTAGCGGGAGGGGAAGAGACCCAGTACTTC.

The chain combines TRBV2 with TRBJ1-4; 7 positions match TRBD1. Trimming took 6 bases from V and 4 from J; bases not matched to a gene: 2. This CDR3 has 13 residues. Germline CDR1 reads SNHLY; CDR2 reads FYNNEI. DNA of the CDR3: TGTGCCAGCAGGGGACAGAGTAATGAAAAACTGTTTTTT. It yields the protein CASRGQSNEKLFF.

The chain couples TRBV30 to TRBJ1-5; D possibly corresponds to TRBD1 (5 bases). The V end lost 3 bases, the J end lost 7 bases, and 13 bases lay between the germline ends. The CDR3 is 13 amino acids. CDR1 is GTSNPN and CDR2 is SVGIG in the germline V gene (reference sequence). The CDR3 nucleotides read TGTGCCTGGAGCCGACAGAGGCAACAGCCCCAGCATTTT. It specifies CAWSRQRQQPQHF.

The V and J genes are TRBV7-3 and TRBJ2-1, with TRBD2 identical over 13 bases. This CDR3 comprises 18 residues. Looked up from germline, CDR1 is SGHTA and CDR2 is FQGTGA. After removal of 5 bases from V and 5 bases from J, the junction contained 12 bases not matched to a gene. In DNA, the CDR3 is TGTGCCAGCAGCACAAGACGGGGGACTAGCGGGACCGACAATGAGCAGTTCTTC. Translating it yields CASSTRRGTSGTDNEQFF. The variable domain in full, completed from reference TRBV7-3 and TRBJ2-1, reads GAGVSQTPSNKVTEKGKYVELRCDPISGHTALYWYRQSLGQGPEFLIYFQGTGAADDSGLPNDRFFAVRPEGSVSTLKIQRTERGDSAVYLCASSTRRGTSGTDNEQFFGPGTRLTVL.

This chain links TRBV27 with TRBJ1-2; D remains unclear. V lost 4 bases and J 8 bases, leaving 14 bases between the germline ends. CDR1 and CDR2 (germline): MNHEY, SMNVEV (reference sequence). This CDR3 spans 13 amino acids. CDR3 nucleotide sequence: TGTGCCAGCAGTTCCCCTGGGAGTCGCGGCTACACCTTC. This gives the protein CASSSPGSRGYTF.

The chain employs TRBV7-3 and TRBJ1-1; no clear D gene. CDR1 and CDR2 from the germline V gene are SGHTA and FQGTGA. The V and J ends lost 4 bases and 5 bases respectively, with 11 bases between them. The CDR3 is 13 amino acids. As DNA, the CDR3 is TGTGCCAGCAGCTCCGAGCGGAAGACTGAAGCTTTCTTT. Encoded protein: CASSSERKTEAFF.

This clone appeared once. The rearrangement joins TRBV9 to TRBJ2-3, with D possibly matching TRBD2 (5 bases). Germline V gene sequence: CDR1 SGDLS, CDR2 YYNGEE. Trimming removed 0 bases at V and 2 bases at J, with 10 bases between. This CDR3 contains 15 residues. The CDR3 is CASSVELASTDTQYF. CDR3 nucleotides: TGTGCCAGCAGCGTAGAGCTAGCCTCCACAGATACGCAGTATTTT.